The rows below give T cell receptor beta chains drawn from one sample of a study of response to subunit inactivated influenza vaccine. TCRdb passed the RT-PCR reads through MiXCR, listing each CDR3 protein once. The repertoire holds about 620,000 distinct CDR3 sequences, with roughly 12% as singletons. Material: PBMCs from blood, obtained on the day of vaccination. The source of these receptors is a man between 50 and 59 years old who received an inactivated influenza vaccine. Both conserved end residues are part of each CDR3. The D gene is left open where the match is weak. Only some rows state a clone size, as once, few, many or a class for expanded clones.

>TRBJ2-7|few|NA|TRBV28
CASNIRQSYEQYF
TGTGCCAGCAACATACGACAGTCATACGAGCAGTACTTC
>TRBJ2-5|few|NA|TRBV15
CATSVGPQQETQYF
TGTGCCACCAGCGTAGGACCGCAGCAAGAGACCCAGTACTTC
>TRBJ2-2|once|NA|TRBV19
CASTVGTFNTGELFF
TGTGCCAGTACAGTAGGGACGTTCAACACCGGGGAGCTGTTTTTT
>TRBJ2-1|few|TRBD2|TRBV5-1
CASSQTFGGGRGNEQFF
TGCGCCAGCAGCCAAACGTTCGGTGGCGGGAGAGGGAATGAGCAGTTCTTC
>TRBJ2-2|few|TRBD2|TRBV4-2
CASSVLAGSSDNTGELFF
TGTGCCAGCAGTGTGCTAGCGGGGTCCTCAGATAACACCGGGGAGCTGTTTTTT
>TRBJ2-3|few|NA|TRBV12-5
CASGLSPRPDTQYF
TGTGCTAGTGGTTTGTCCCCCCGCCCCGATACGCAGTATTTT
>TRBJ1-1|NA|NA|TRBV7-9
CASSWGGTDTEAFF
TGTGCCAGCAGTTGGGGGGGTACGGACACTGAAGCTTTCTTT
>TRBJ2-1|many|NA|TRBV7-9
CASSPGTGTVQFF
TGTGCCAGCAGCCCAGGGACTGGGACAGTCCAGTTCTTC
>TRBJ1-5|NA|NA|TRBV15
CATSRGFDQPQHF
TGTGCCACCAGCAGGGGATTTGATCAGCCCCAGCATTTT
>TRBJ2-3|many|TRBD2|TRBV20-1
CSAFSGGGPNTDTQYF
TGCAGTGCTTTTTCCGGGGGGGGCCCCAACACAGATACGCAGTATTTT
>TRBJ2-5|NA|TRBD2|TRBV4-1
CASSQDPSGGAGETQYF
TGCGCCAGCAGCCAAGATCCCAGCGGGGGGGCCGGAGAGACCCAGTACTTC
>TRBJ2-4|NA|TRBD2|TRBV30
CAWTGLAGAKNIQYF
TGTGCCTGGACGGGGCTAGCGGGGGCCAAAAACATTCAGTACTTC
>TRBJ2-4|many|NA|TRBV20-1
CSASQTLRGNIQYF
TGCAGTGCATCACAGACATTAAGGGGAAACATTCAGTACTTC
>TRBJ2-5|few|TRBD2|TRBV5-1
CASSPRAAGGETQYF
TGCGCCAGCTCACCACGCGCTGCGGGGGGAGAGACCCAGTACTTC
>TRBJ2-3|few|NA|TRBV4-3
CASSQDWPQGTDTQYF
TGCGCCAGCAGCCAAGATTGGCCTCAAGGCACAGATACGCAGTATTTT
>TRBJ2-3|NA|NA|TRBV6-4
CASSDSSSLWNTQYF
TGTGCCAGCAGTGACTCGTCCAGTCTTTGGAATACGCAGTATTTT
>TRBJ2-3|many|NA|TRBV29-1
CSVEVAGTTDTQYF
TGCAGCGTTGAAGTCGCCGGGACCACAGATACGCAGTATTTT
>TRBJ2-1|few|TRBD2|TRBV29-1
CSVGAGAYNEQFF
TGCAGCGTTGGGGCGGGAGCCTACAATGAGCAGTTCTTC
>TRBJ2-7|few|NA|TRBV5-1
CASSRDLLGEQYF
TGCGCCAGCAGTCGGGACCTCCTTGGGGAGCAGTACTTC
>TRBJ2-7|NA|NA|TRBV5-5
CASSNTGGAMGEQYF
TGTGCCAGCAGCAACACCGGGGGTGCGATGGGCGAGCAGTACTTC
>TRBJ2-7|few|TRBD2|TRBV6-2/TRBV6-3
CASSYQGTSAYYEQYF
TGTGCCAGCAGTTACCAAGGGACTAGCGCTTACTACGAGCAGTACTTC
>TRBJ2-7|few|NA|TRBV6-2/TRBV6-3
CASRDLLDYHSYEQYF
TGTGCCAGCAGAGATCTACTGGACTACCACTCCTACGAGCAGTACTTC
>TRBJ2-1|few|TRBD1|TRBV30
CAWRTGLGNEQFF
TGTGCCTGGAGGACAGGGCTTGGGAATGAGCAGTTCTTC
>TRBJ2-3|few|NA|TRBV18
CASSLNRVGTDTQYF
TGTGCCAGCTCCCTCAACAGGGTTGGCACAGATACGCAGTATTTT
>TRBJ2-1|NA|NA|TRBV10-2
CASRGWTTPSEEQFF
TGCGCCAGCAGAGGCTGGACTACCCCGTCGGAGGAGCAGTTCTTC
>TRBJ2-1|few|NA|TRBV9
CASSTYVERLSYNEQFF
TGTGCCAGCAGCACTTATGTGGAGCGGCTCTCCTACAATGAGCAGTTCTTC
>TRBJ2-1|NA|TRBD1|TRBV20-1
CSAKDSGQGAYNEQFF
TGCAGTGCTAAAGACTCGGGACAGGGGGCTTACAATGAGCAGTTCTTC
>TRBJ2-1|NA|TRBD2|TRBV7-8
CASSGRLAGLEFF
TGTGCCAGCAGCGGCCGACTAGCGGGACTTGAGTTCTTC
>TRBJ1-6|NA|NA|TRBV7-2
CASSLSRTRNNSPLHF
TGTGCCAGCAGCTTATCAAGGACACGGAATAATTCACCCCTCCACTTT
>TRBJ2-1|many|TRBD2|TRBV11-2
CASSLYPTGGLAYNEQFF
TGTGCCAGCAGCTTATACCCTACGGGGGGGCTAGCGTACAATGAGCAGTTCTTC